The clone carrying this T cell receptor beta chain showed up many times. Its antigen remains unknown. TCRdb used MiXCR to reprocess the RACE reads, holding one entry per CDR3 protein. The sample contains around 380,000 distinct CDR3 sequences, more than 4.5% of which appear only once. The sample's time point: patch test 1, 2 weeks after DPC sensitization. The treatment here: therapeutic diphenylcyclopropenone sensitization with weekly scalp DPC. These data originate in a study of human T cells and chemical hapten exposure. Study-wide points: As the donors had alopecia, their immune response may differ from healthy people's.

This receptor was taken from a woman in her forties or fifties with alopecia areata. Some clones in this sample may be carry-over from other donors' samples. The source was whole blood, collected in connection with sensitization to the hapten diphenylcyclopropenone (DPC).

The CDR3 region is CASSADRDTGELFF. CDR3 nucleotides: TGTGCCAGCAGTGCGGACAGGGACACCGGGGAGCTGTTTTTT. This chain connects TRBV2 to TRBJ2-2; 8 positions agree with TRBD1. The CDR3 contains 14 residues. J lost 3 bases, V lost 4 bases, and 1 base had no gene match. From germline, CDR1 is SNHLY and CDR2 FYNNEI.